The clone carrying this TCR beta chain was found many times. Its antigen remains unidentified. The entry originates in a study of T cells after yellow fever vaccination. Regarding the study as a whole: Secondary responses were weaker yet peaked faster, day 5 versus 15.

This CDR3 has 15 residues. The germline CDR1 and CDR2 sequences are SNHLY and FYNNEI. The V end was cut by 2 bases, the J end by 2 bases, with 10 bases between. TCRdb called the 5' RACE reads again in MiXCR, with one record for every CDR3 protein. The sample holds some 300,000 distinct CDR3 sequences, less than 9.5% seen once. This material consisted of PBMCs, taken about 49 days after the first yellow fever vaccination. This chain joins TRBV2 and TRBJ1-5; D gene uncertain. The receptor's source is a man aged 18 to 29 who received the YFV17D yellow fever vaccine. The CDR3 here is CASSENLRGNQPQHF. The DNA of the CDR3 is TGTGCCAGCAGTGAAAACCTTCGGGGCAATCAGCCCCAGCATTTT.